The 14 T cell receptor beta chains in this list originate from one sample, sequenced in a study of blood T cell repertoires in COVID-19. Sequencing was performed with immunoSEQ multiplex PCR; in TCRdb, only in-frame clones are kept and a portion is missing. This table holds 260,000 or so clones, around 86% found once. The sequencing sample was made of PBMCs or T cells enriched from blood (not recorded which). The receptors here all came from a man between 18 and 35 years old who had recovered from COVID-19.

The chain employs TRBV5-1 and TRBJ2-1; 11 nucleotides align to TRBD2. Germline loops: CDR1 SGHRS, CDR2 YFSETQ. The CDR3 loop spans 20 amino acids. V was clipped by 7 bases and J by 2 bases; unmatched bases: 20. The CDR3 sequence is CASRAPGTIAGGPTYNEQFF. The CDR3 region has the DNA TGCGCCAGCCGGGCCCCGGGAACCATAGCGGGAGGGCCAACCTACAATGAGCAGTTCTTC.

This sequence joins TRBV12-5 and TRBJ2-1, with 13 bases lining up with TRBD2. Germline CDR1 reads LGHNT; CDR2 reads FRNRAP. CDR3 size: 13 residues. V lost 10 bases to trimming and J lost 14 bases; unmatched junction nucleotides: 11. The CDR3 region is CAIAWTSGSPEFF. CDR3 in DNA: TGTGCTATTGCATGGACTAGCGGGAGTCCGGAGTTCTTC.

The gene calls are TRBV11-3 and TRBJ2-7, with 11 bases that match TRBD2. J was trimmed by 3 bases and V by 8 bases; bases with no gene match: 9. Germline lookup yields CDR1 SGHNT and CDR2 YENEEA. The CDR3 length is 15 residues. The CDR3 loop is CASGQAGTSGYEQYF. The CDR3 nucleotides are TGTGCCAGCGGGCAAGCCGGGACTAGCGGCTACGAGCAGTACTTC.

The rearrangement uses TRBV19 and TRBJ2-3; 11 nucleotides align to TRBD2. Germline CDR1 and CDR2: LNHDA and SQIVND (reference sequence). J lost 6 bases, V lost 3 bases, and 14 bases had no gene match. There are 18 residues in the CDR3. The chain's CDR3 is CASSIQSTTSGRGDTQYF. In DNA form, the CDR3 reads TGTGCCAGTAGTATCCAGTCTACTACTAGCGGGAGAGGCGATACGCAGTATTTT. Using reference TRBV19 and TRBJ2-3 for the parts outside the CDR3, the full variable domain is DGGITQSPKYLFRKEGQNVTLSCEQNLNHDAMYWYRQDPGQGLRLIYYSQIVNDFQKGDIAEGYSVSREKKESFPLTVTSAQKNPTAFYLCASSIQSTTSGRGDTQYFGPGTRLTVL.

The J gene is TRBJ2-3, the V gene TRBV11-3; TRBD2 matches at 9 bases. The CDR3 consists of 17 residues. Germline CDR1 is SGHNT and CDR2 is YENEEA. V lost 1 base and J lost 4; bases outside the gene matches: 9. Here the CDR3 reads CASSLGLGGRASDTQYF. The CDR3, as DNA: TGTGCCAGCAGCTTAGGTCTTGGCGGGAGGGCTTCAGATACGCAGTATTTT.

Of note for this clone: Additional DNA sequences in this sample encode the identical CDR3. The chain couples TRBV5-1 to TRBJ1-1, with D hard to call. In germline, CDR1 is SGHRS, CDR2 YFSETQ. This CDR3 spans 14 amino acids. Trimming stripped 3 bases from V and 0 bases from J, with 9 bases between. This CDR3 is CASSSGTMNTEAFF. CDR3 sequence (DNA): TGCGCCAGCAGCTCGGGAACCATGAACACTGAAGCTTTCTTT.

The CDR3 spells CASRWREPGETQYF. The CDR3 DNA follows: TGTGCCAGTAGGTGGCGGGAACCTGGAGAGACCCAGTACTTC. This rearrangement joins TRBV19 to TRBJ2-5; D may be TRBD2 (6 bases). Germline CDR1 reads LNHDA; CDR2 reads SQIVND (reference sequence). V shed 6 bases and J shed 4 bases, with 15 bases lying between them. CDR3 length equals 14 residues.

This clone came up a few times. The chain combines TRBV30 with TRBJ1-2, with TRBD1 as a possible D gene (5 bases). The CDR3 is 14 residues long. Per the germline V gene, CDR1 is GTSNPN and CDR2 is SVGIG (reference sequence). V shed 5 bases and J shed 3 bases, with 16 bases lying between them. This CDR3 reads CAWEDTKAYYGYTF. In DNA form, the CDR3 reads TGTGCCTGGGAGGACACCAAGGCTTACTATGGCTACACCTTC.

In DNA form, the CDR3 reads TGTGCCAGCAGTTTCGACCGGGACAGCTATGGCTACACCTTC. It codes for CASSFDRDSYGYTF. This sequence joins TRBV7-2 and TRBJ1-2, with 7 bases lining up with TRBD1. The length of the CDR3 is 14 residues. V shed 6 bases and J 4 bases; nucleotides not matched to a gene: 8. Germline CDR1 SGHTA, CDR2 FQGNSA. Using reference TRBV7-2 and TRBJ1-2 for the parts outside the CDR3, the full variable domain is GAGVSQSPSNKVTEKGKDVELRCDPISGHTALYWYRQSLGQGLEFLIYFQGNSAPDKSGLPSDRFSAERTGGSVSTLTIQRTQQEDSAVYLCASSFDRDSYGYTFGSGTRLTVV.

The CDR3 spells CASRTRGRDRGLYEQYF. Here the CDR3 DNA reads TGTGCCAGCAGGACCCGTGGCCGGGACAGGGGGCTCTACGAGCAGTACTTC. The V gene is TRBV2, the J gene TRBJ2-7; TRBD1 matches at 12 bases. The CDR3 runs 17 residues. The junction had 12 bases not matched to a gene; V was cut back by 6 bases and J by 3 bases. Germline V gene data show CDR1 as SNHLY and CDR2 as FYNNEI.

The rearrangement links TRBV7-9 to TRBJ1-4; 7 nucleotides align to TRBD1. The CDR3 runs 16 residues. CDR1 is SEHNR and CDR2 is FQNEAQ in the germline V gene (reference sequence). V shed 5 bases and J 5 bases; nucleotides not matched to a gene: 11. CDR3 nucleotide sequence: TGTGCCAGCAGCCGACAACAGACAGGGCGGAATGAAAAACTGTTTTTT. This sequence encodes CASSRQQTGRNEKLFF.

J is TRBJ2-1 and V is TRBV3-1 (or the pseudogene TRBV3-2), with 9 nucleotides matching TRBD2. The CDR3 consists of 16 residues. In germline, CDR1 is LGHDT, CDR2 YNNKEL (reference sequence). Trimming removed 3 bases from V and 0 bases from J; junction bases left unmatched: 3. The CDR3 coding sequence is TGTGCCAGCAGCCATGTTAGCGGGAGCTCCTACAATGAGCAGTTCTTC. It translates to CASSHVSGSSYNEQFF.

The rearrangement joins TRBV6-5 to TRBJ2-7; 8 nucleotides align to TRBD1. This CDR3 has 14 amino acids. The V segment lost 5 bases and the J segment 1 base; nucleotides outside the gene matches: 4. Germline V gene data show CDR1 as MNHEY and CDR2 as SVGAGI. CDR3 amino acids: CASSRDRRSYEQYF. CDR3 DNA sequence: TGTGCCAGCAGTCGGGACAGGAGGTCCTACGAGCAGTACTTC.

The J gene is TRBJ1-4, the V gene TRBV5-4, with 10 bases that match TRBD1. Germline values: CDR1 SGHNT, CDR2 YYREEE (reference sequence). The V gene end was trimmed by 5 bases and the J gene end by 7 bases; junction bases not matched to a gene: 5. The CDR3 spans 14 residues. CDR3: CASSPGQGSEKLFF. The CDR3 bases are TGTGCCAGCAGTCCGGGACAGGGGAGTGAAAAACTGTTTTTT.